Presented here are 3 T cell receptor beta chains from one specimen sequenced in a study of beta chain features in type 1 diabetes. Findings and caveats of the study: Shortening of TCRB CDR3s, moderate but significant, appeared in all four CD4+ subsets of Type 1 diabetes patients.

Expressed TCRB transcripts were sequenced, since all the RNA that had been isolated was reverse transcribed. TCRdb's table, derived via immunoSEQ multiplex PCR, lists solely in-frame clones and lacks some. The top ten hold over 0.1% of the sample, which has around 710,000 clones, over 10% seen once. The antigens for these receptors are not known. Sequenced sample: naive CD4+ T cells from blood. These receptors all come from a man aged 30-40 years with type 1 diabetes.

This clone occurred a few times. The rearrangement uses TRBV6-5 and TRBJ1-6; 8 bases agree with TRBD1. V lost 4 bases, J lost 5 bases, and 7 bases stayed unmatched. Germline V CDR1 and CDR2: MNHEY, SVGAGI. This CDR3 is built from 16 residues. CDR3 bases: TGTGCCAGCAGTTTCAGGGGGCAAGGGAATAATTCACCCCTCCACTTT. Amino acids: CASSFRGQGNNSPLHF.

The V gene is TRBV7-2, the J gene TRBJ2-3; the D gene is possibly TRBD2 (7 bases). V lost 2 bases, J lost 4 bases, and 13 bases lay in between. This CDR3 has 15 amino acids. Germline-derived CDR1 and CDR2 are SGHTA and FQGNSA. Written as DNA, the CDR3 is TGTGCCAGCAGCTTAAACGGGGGGCTGCCAGATACGCAGTATTTT. Protein: CASSLNGGLPDTQYF.

In this sample, this clone turned up a few times. This chain uses TRBV7-2 with TRBJ1-6; 7 bases map to TRBD1. The germline CDR1 and CDR2 sequences are SGHTA and FQGNSA. J gave up 9 bases and V 1 base, and 15 bases lay outside the gene matches. The CDR3 totals 18 residues. The CDR3 loop reads CASSLEGGGGGYGSPLHF. Here the CDR3 DNA reads TGTGCCAGCAGCTTAGAGGGAGGCGGAGGGGGCTACGGTTCACCCCTCCACTTT.